This T cell receptor (beta chain) was captured by sequencing in a study of T cells in Graves' hyperthyroidism and ophthalmopathy. RNA transcripts served as the template for amplifying TCR beta CDR3 regions. First-round RT-PCR with HTBI primers amplified the TCR CDR3 region. In TCRdb, the multiplex PCR reads were re-called with MiXCR into one record per CDR3 protein. There are roughly 500,000 distinct CDR3 sequences in the sample; approximately 48% occur only once, and about 43% lies in the top ten. Of note for this clonotype: Its cognate antigen is unknown.

Overall study results and limits: Among clonotypes expanded in thyroid above 0.001, most were also found in blood. The model identified upcoming ophthalmopathy a median approximately 6.4 months ahead of onset.

In germline, CDR1 is SNHLY, CDR2 FYNNEI. Trimming pared 0 bases from V and 5 bases from J, leaving 7 bases between. This CDR3 is built from 13 residues. This clonotype was sampled from an adult woman with Graves' disease, either hyperthyroidism or ophthalmopathy (not recorded which). Sequenced: peripheral blood or thyroid tissue (not recorded which). J is TRBJ1-1 and V is TRBV2, with unresolved D. The CDR3 region is CASSEANWTEAFF. The DNA of the CDR3 is TGTGCCAGCAGTGAAGCGAATTGGACTGAAGCTTTCTTT.